This T cell receptor (beta chain) appears in the sequencing data of a study of vaccination effects on CD4 cells after COVID-19. This CDR3 contains 12 residues. V lost 5 bases to trimming and J lost 3 bases, with 8 bases between them. Clones were read by immunoSEQ multiplex PCR, and TCRdb kept only the in-frame ones, dropping some. Among under 30,000 clones listed, more than 55% were seen once. Culturing for roughly 10 days preceded CD4+ T cell isolation. Having tested negative for nucleocapsid antibodies, the vaccine recipients showed no prior SARS-CoV-2 infection. On this clone: What it binds is not known.

V usage is TRBV12-3 or TRBV12-4 and J usage is TRBJ2-7; no clear D gene. The sequence came from a human donor who received a COVID-19 vaccine. The sample here was CD4+ T cells from PBMCs cultured without peptide, taken before COVID-19 vaccination. In DNA, the CDR3 is TGTGCCAGCAGTCTACAGAACTACGAGCAGTACTTC. Its protein product is CASSLQNYEQYF.